The text below deals with one T cell receptor beta chain. Its antigen is not known. The sample belongs to a study of cytomegalovirus exposure and HLA in healthy donors. The wider study: As an earlier analysis found, about 190 million T cells yielded about 120 million unique TCR beta sequences. Study results and limitations: An analysis done earlier found most TCR beta V segments productive about 87% or about 30% of the time. Most TCR sequences proved rare, with some public TCRs found in many donors.

This CDR3 contains 17 residues. After removal of 5 bases from V and 11 bases from J, the junction contained 23 bases not matched to a gene. From germline, CDR1 is SGHTA and CDR2 FQGNSA. 13 Jbeta primers and 60 Vbeta primers were used for the PCR. Per the authors' pipeline: Among the unique TCR beta chains that a later analysis counted, around 82 million in all, about 11 million were shared. The protocol was immunoSEQ multiplex PCR, while the TCRdb copy is restricted to in-frame clones and leaves out a portion. V, J and clone size derive from that table, while D and trimming were established from the DNA sequence. This sample has 150,000 to 200,000 clones, with roughly four fifths found just once.

Sequences were obtained from PBMCs. The chain joins TRBV7-2 to TRBJ2-7; the match to TRBD2 covers 8 bases. The origin of this receptor is a man younger than 35 in good health and CMV-seronegative. In DNA, the CDR3 is TGTGCCAGCAGCCTCGCCCGGGGGGGGCCCGCGACGTACGAAGAGTACTTC. The encoded protein is CASSLARGGPATYEEYF. The whole variable domain, filled in from reference TRBV7-2 and TRBJ2-7, reads GAGVSQSPSNKVTEKGKDVELRCDPISGHTALYWYRQSLGQGLEFLIYFQGNSAPDKSGLPSDRFSAERTGGSVSTLTIQRTQQEDSAVYLCASSLARGGPATYEEYFGPGTRLTVT.